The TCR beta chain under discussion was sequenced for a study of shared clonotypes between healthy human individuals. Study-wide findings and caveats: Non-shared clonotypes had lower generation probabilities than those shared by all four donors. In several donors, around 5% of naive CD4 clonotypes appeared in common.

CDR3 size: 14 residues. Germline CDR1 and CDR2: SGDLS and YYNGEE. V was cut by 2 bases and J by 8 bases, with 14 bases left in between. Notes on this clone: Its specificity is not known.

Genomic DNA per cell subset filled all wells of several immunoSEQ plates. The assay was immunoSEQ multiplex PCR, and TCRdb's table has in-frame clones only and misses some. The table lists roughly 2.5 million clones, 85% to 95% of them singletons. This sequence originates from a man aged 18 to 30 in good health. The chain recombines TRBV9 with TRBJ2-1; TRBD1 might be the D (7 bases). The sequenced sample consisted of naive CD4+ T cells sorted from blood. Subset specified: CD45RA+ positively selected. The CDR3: CASSVDARGDEQFF. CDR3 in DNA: TGTGCCAGCAGCGTCGACGCCAGGGGGGATGAGCAGTTCTTC.